This T cell receptor beta chain comes out of a study of cytomegalovirus exposure and HLA in healthy donors. The PCR was carried out with 60 Vbeta primers and 13 Jbeta primers. Sequenced by immunoSEQ multiplex PCR; TCRdb stores in-frame clones only, minus some. This sample has about 170,000 clones, with roughly 84% found just once. Notes on the study in general: The study put 150 to 200 TCR beta chains on its list as cytomegalovirus-associated. Reported results showed that the classifier diagnosed cytomegalovirus status with high specificity and sensitivity. In a later analysis, most CMV-associated TCR beta chains appeared HLA-restricted.

As for this clone: Its antigen is as yet unknown.

The clonotype comes from a male donor in good health and CMV-seronegative. Sequenced material: PBMCs.

CDR3 loop: CASSVRPRGSTEAFF. The CDR3 DNA is TGTGCCAGCAGCGTCCGGCCCAGGGGGAGCACTGAAGCTTTCTTT. V and J are TRBV9 and TRBJ1-1; 7 bases are shared with TRBD1. V trimming: 2 bases; J trimming: 4 bases; junction bases outside the gene matches: 8. This CDR3 spans 15 amino acids. The germline V gene encodes CDR1 SGDLS and CDR2 YYNGEE.